The 13 T cell receptor beta chains reported below all come from one sample, sequenced in a study of cytomegalovirus exposure and HLA in healthy donors. The study ran its PCR with 60 Vbeta and 13 Jbeta primers. The protocol was immunoSEQ multiplex PCR, while the TCRdb copy is restricted to in-frame clones and leaves out a portion. In the table there are some 220,000 clones, more than 60% of which are singletons. The sample was PBMCs. The receptors shown here come from a woman aged 55-70 years in good health and CMV-seropositive.

This clone came up once. The rearrangement links TRBV6-5 to TRBJ1-1, with D tentatively TRBD1 (6 bases). CDR1 MNHEY and CDR2 SVGAGI come from the germline V gene. The ends were cut back, 4 bases at V and 0 bases at J, with 12 bases in the middle. This CDR3 region has 15 residues. The CDR3 loop reads CASSSTGIVNTEAFF. CDR3 coding DNA: TGTGCCAGCAGTTCAACAGGGATCGTGAACACTGAAGCTTTCTTT.

This rearrangement joins TRBV19 to TRBJ1-5, with 8 bases lining up with TRBD1. The CDR3 is made up of 14 amino acids. V lost 5 bases, J lost 6 bases, and 6 bases stayed unmatched. Germline V gene sequence: CDR1 LNHDA, CDR2 SQIVND (reference sequence). CDR3 in DNA: TGTGCCAGTAGTTTCGGGACAGGAGTTCAGCCCCAGCATTTT. It codes for CASSFGTGVQPQHF.

The CDR3 here is CASKNPPSREQFF. DNA for the CDR3: TGTGCCAGTAAAAACCCCCCTAGTAGGGAGCAGTTCTTC. The chain employs TRBV19 and TRBJ2-1; no clear D gene. Germline-derived CDR1 and CDR2 are LNHDA and SQIVND (reference sequence). CDR3 size: 13 residues. Trimming removed 7 bases at V and 10 bases at J, with 17 bases between.

The J gene is TRBJ1-3, the V gene TRBV7-8; no clear D gene. The CDR3 loop spans 12 amino acids. Germline V gives CDR1 SGHVS, CDR2 FQNEAQ. V shed 5 bases and J shed 2 bases, with 4 bases lying between them. Here the CDR3 reads CASSPTGNTIYF. CDR3 in DNA: TGTGCCAGCAGCCCCACTGGAAACACCATATATTTT.

This clone has only a few counts. The same CDR3 is also encoded by other DNA sequences in this sample. V and J are TRBV18 and TRBJ1-2, with 7 bases matching TRBD1. CDR1 KGHSH and CDR2 LQKENI come from the germline V gene. The CDR3 is 13 residues long. V gave up 3 bases and J gave up 3 bases; unmatched junction bases: 1. As DNA, the CDR3 is TGTGCCAGCTCACCTGACAGGGACTATGGCTACACCTTC. Translated: CASSPDRDYGYTF.

This rearrangement joins TRBV11-2 to TRBJ2-1, with 10 positions matching TRBD2. CDR1 and CDR2 from the germline V gene are SGHAT and FQNNGV. With V trimmed by 4 bases and J by 6 bases, 15 bases remained unmatched. The CDR3 is 18 residues long. DNA of the CDR3: TGTGCCAGCAGCTACCCTCAGCGGGAGGGCCAATGGGGCAATGAGCAGTTCTTC. As protein: CASSYPQREGQWGNEQFF. Complete variable domain (other parts from reference TRBV11-2 and TRBJ2-1): EAGVAQSPRYKIIEKRQSVAFWCNPISGHATLYWYQQILGQGPKLLIQFQNNGVVDDSQLPKDRFSAERLKGVDSTLKIQPAKLEDSAVYLCASSYPQREGQWGNEQFFGPGTRLTVL.

V and J are TRBV6-1 and TRBJ1-3; no definite D call. From germline, CDR1 is MNHNS and CDR2 SASEGT. This CDR3 is 17 amino acids long. V lost 3 bases and J 0 bases, leaving 15 bases between the germline ends. CDR3 nucleotides: TGTGCCAGCAGTGAGAAGCCCCATTACCCCTCTGGAAACACCATATATTTT. Its protein is CASSEKPHYPSGNTIYF.

This clone was seen a handful of times. J is TRBJ2-5 and V is TRBV4-3; 12 nucleotides line up with TRBD2. V was pared by 1 base and J by 4 bases, with 1 base of the junction left unmatched. CDR1 is LGHNA and CDR2 is YSLEER in the germline V gene. This CDR3 has 15 residues. Written as DNA, the CDR3 is TGCGCCAGCAGCCAAGGGACTAGCGGGGTAGAGACCCAGTACTTC. It codes for CASSQGTSGVETQYF.

This chain uses TRBV6-1 with TRBJ1-2; D gene uncertain. Trimming left V 4 bases short and J 4 bases short, with 19 bases between. Germline V gene data show CDR1 as MNHNS and CDR2 as SASEGT. The CDR3 totals 16 residues. CDR3 sequence (DNA): TGTGCCAGCAGTGTCGATATTAACCCGCGGGGCTATGGCTACACCTTC. Amino acid sequence: CASSVDINPRGYGYTF.

Concerning this clone: Sequence at one end of the junction differs from germline and may be a read error. This chain joins TRBV5-4 and TRBJ2-2; 9 nucleotides match TRBD2. The CDR3 is 13 residues long. The V gene's germline CDR1 is SGHNT and CDR2 YYREEE (reference sequence). The chain's CDR3 is CASSLDLRGGLFF. The CDR3 region has the DNA TGTGCCAGCAGCTTGGATTTGCGGGGGGGGCTGTTTTTT.

V and J are TRBV5-1 and TRBJ2-7, with TRBD1 matching over 9 bases. With 4 bases clipped from V and 2 bases from J, the junction kept 10 bases outside the gene matches. CDR3 length: 16 amino acids. The germline V gene encodes CDR1 SGHRS and CDR2 YFSETQ. The CDR3 protein is CASSPQGQGGAYEQYF. The CDR3 DNA follows: TGCGCCAGCAGCCCGCAGGGACAGGGTGGCGCCTACGAGCAGTACTTC.

This chain connects TRBV30 to TRBJ1-4; possible D gene TRBD1, 5 bases. CDR3 length equals 14 residues. The ends were cut back, 1 base at V and 4 bases at J, with 10 bases in the middle. The germline V gene has CDR1 GTSNPN and CDR2 SVGIG (reference sequence). The CDR3 sequence: CAWSGGGVNEKLFF. The CDR3 DNA follows: TGTGCCTGGAGTGGCGGGGGGGTTAATGAAAAACTGTTTTTT.

V gene TRBV19 combines with J gene TRBJ2-2, with a tentative D call TRBD1 (5 bases). Germline CDR1 is LNHDA and CDR2 is SQIVND (reference sequence). This CDR3 has 13 amino acids. The germline V and J ends were trimmed by 10 bases and 1 base, with 10 bases remaining between them. The CDR3 coding sequence is TGTGCCACTCCCCAGGGGAACACCGGGGAGCTGTTTTTT. Protein sequence: CATPQGNTGELFF.